Below are 10 T cell receptor beta chains sequenced from a single sample in a study of T cell responses to AZD1222 COVID-19 vaccine. Produced via immunoSEQ multiplex PCR; TCRdb's table is partial and in-frame only. The sample has about 150,000 clones; roughly 90% are singletons. The starting material was peripheral blood, obtained 28 days after the second AZD1222 dose. The receptors were sampled from an adult who received the AZD1222 COVID-19 vaccine.

The chain recombines TRBV18 with TRBJ1-3; 8 bases align to TRBD1. V dropped 8 bases and J dropped 0; count of bases not matched to a gene: 15. The CDR3 length is 18 residues. CDR1 KGHSH and CDR2 LQKENI come from the germline V gene. CDR3 sequence (DNA): TGTGCCAGCCTTGAACAGGGGGTGCTCGATCGCTCTGGAAACACCATATATTTT. This encodes CASLEQGVLDRSGNTIYF.

This chain connects TRBV5-1 to TRBJ1-2, with 8 bases that match TRBD1. The ends lost 4 bases at V and 0 bases at J; junction bases unmatched: 8. Germline V gene sequence: CDR1 SGHRS, CDR2 YFSETQ. The CDR3 sequence is 16 residues long. The CDR3 nucleotides read TGCGCCAGCAGCATGTCGACAGGGGAACCTAACTATGGCTACACCTTC. Protein sequence: CASSMSTGEPNYGYTF.

This clone showed up just once. The chain combines TRBV14 with TRBJ2-7; the D gene is possibly TRBD1 (5 bases). The CDR3 consists of 13 residues. The germline CDR1 and CDR2 sequences are SGHDN and FVKESK. The germline V and J ends were trimmed by 5 bases and 2 bases, with 10 bases remaining between them. The CDR3 spells CASSESRAYEQYF. CDR3 in DNA: TGTGCCAGCAGCGAGTCCAGGGCCTACGAGCAGTACTTC.

This clone was picked up one time. The rearrangement uses TRBV7-2 and TRBJ1-6; D not resolved. There are 16 residues in the CDR3. The germline gives CDR1 SGHTA, CDR2 FQGNSA. Trimming took 3 bases from V and 0 from J, leaving 9 bases between them. The CDR3 loop reads CASSFSGGSYNSPLHF. CDR3 coding DNA: TGTGCCAGCAGCTTTTCAGGCGGCTCCTATAATTCACCCCTCCACTTT.

This clone was seen only once. The chain couples TRBV21-1 to TRBJ2-3; the DNA was not compared with TRBD1, the D call given in the table. TRBV21-1 is designated a pseudogene. CDR3 size: 13 residues. The CDR3 is CASPQQGEDTQYF. Here the CDR3 DNA reads TGTGCCAGCCCTCAACAGGGTGAAGATACGCAGTATTTT.

This chain joins TRBV5-5 and TRBJ1-4; no reliable D call. Trimming stripped 6 bases from V and 3 bases from J, with 15 bases between. Germline values: CDR1 SGHKS, CDR2 YYEKEE (reference sequence). CDR3 length equals 15 residues. In nucleotides, the CDR3 is TGTGCCAGCACCTGGGTTGGGGAGGCTAATGAAAAACTGTTTTTT. This codes for CASTWVGEANEKLFF.

The V and J genes are TRBV12-5 and TRBJ1-6; 11 bases map to TRBD1. CDR1 is LGHNT and CDR2 is FRNRAP in the germline V gene. This CDR3 contains 15 residues. Trimming took 7 bases from V and 7 from J; bases not matched to a gene: 6. The CDR3, as DNA: TGTGCTAGTGCCTGGACAGGGGGCACAAATTCACCCCTCCACTTT. Its protein is CASAWTGGTNSPLHF.

Comment on this clone: A junction end diverges from the germline sequence, so it may reflect a read error. This chain links TRBV11-3 with TRBJ2-7; the match to TRBD1 covers 9 bases. Germline values: CDR1 SGHNT, CDR2 YENEEA. The CDR3 loop spans 14 amino acids. DNA of the CDR3: TGTGCCAGCAGCATAGAGACAGGGGGCTACGAGCAGTACTTC. Encoded protein: CASSIETGGYEQYF.

This chain joins TRBV19 and TRBJ2-3; D gene unclear. The germline V gene encodes CDR1 LNHDA and CDR2 SQIVND (reference sequence). The CDR3 totals 17 residues. V lost 5 bases and J 6 bases, leaving 24 bases between the germline ends. CDR3 sequence (DNA): TGTGCCAGTAGTCCCCTTCTCCCCCGGCGGCCGATGGATACGCAGTATTTT. The encoded protein is CASSPLLPRRPMDTQYF. Using reference TRBV19 and TRBJ2-3 for the parts outside the CDR3, the full variable domain is DGGITQSPKYLFRKEGQNVTLSCEQNLNHDAMYWYRQDPGQGLRLIYYSQIVNDFQKGDIAEGYSVSREKKESFPLTVTSAQKNPTAFYLCASSPLLPRRPMDTQYFGPGTRLTVL.

Only one count was recorded for this clone. The chain uses TRBV19 and TRBJ2-5; D tentatively reads TRBD1 or TRBD2 (5 bases each). Germline V gene data show CDR1 as LNHDA and CDR2 as SQIVND (reference sequence). Trimming removed 1 base at V and 6 bases at J, with 12 bases between. The CDR3 is made up of 14 amino acids. The CDR3 nucleotides read TGTGCCAGTAGTATAGTAGGGGAGACTAAGACCCAGTACTTC. Residues: CASSIVGETKTQYF.